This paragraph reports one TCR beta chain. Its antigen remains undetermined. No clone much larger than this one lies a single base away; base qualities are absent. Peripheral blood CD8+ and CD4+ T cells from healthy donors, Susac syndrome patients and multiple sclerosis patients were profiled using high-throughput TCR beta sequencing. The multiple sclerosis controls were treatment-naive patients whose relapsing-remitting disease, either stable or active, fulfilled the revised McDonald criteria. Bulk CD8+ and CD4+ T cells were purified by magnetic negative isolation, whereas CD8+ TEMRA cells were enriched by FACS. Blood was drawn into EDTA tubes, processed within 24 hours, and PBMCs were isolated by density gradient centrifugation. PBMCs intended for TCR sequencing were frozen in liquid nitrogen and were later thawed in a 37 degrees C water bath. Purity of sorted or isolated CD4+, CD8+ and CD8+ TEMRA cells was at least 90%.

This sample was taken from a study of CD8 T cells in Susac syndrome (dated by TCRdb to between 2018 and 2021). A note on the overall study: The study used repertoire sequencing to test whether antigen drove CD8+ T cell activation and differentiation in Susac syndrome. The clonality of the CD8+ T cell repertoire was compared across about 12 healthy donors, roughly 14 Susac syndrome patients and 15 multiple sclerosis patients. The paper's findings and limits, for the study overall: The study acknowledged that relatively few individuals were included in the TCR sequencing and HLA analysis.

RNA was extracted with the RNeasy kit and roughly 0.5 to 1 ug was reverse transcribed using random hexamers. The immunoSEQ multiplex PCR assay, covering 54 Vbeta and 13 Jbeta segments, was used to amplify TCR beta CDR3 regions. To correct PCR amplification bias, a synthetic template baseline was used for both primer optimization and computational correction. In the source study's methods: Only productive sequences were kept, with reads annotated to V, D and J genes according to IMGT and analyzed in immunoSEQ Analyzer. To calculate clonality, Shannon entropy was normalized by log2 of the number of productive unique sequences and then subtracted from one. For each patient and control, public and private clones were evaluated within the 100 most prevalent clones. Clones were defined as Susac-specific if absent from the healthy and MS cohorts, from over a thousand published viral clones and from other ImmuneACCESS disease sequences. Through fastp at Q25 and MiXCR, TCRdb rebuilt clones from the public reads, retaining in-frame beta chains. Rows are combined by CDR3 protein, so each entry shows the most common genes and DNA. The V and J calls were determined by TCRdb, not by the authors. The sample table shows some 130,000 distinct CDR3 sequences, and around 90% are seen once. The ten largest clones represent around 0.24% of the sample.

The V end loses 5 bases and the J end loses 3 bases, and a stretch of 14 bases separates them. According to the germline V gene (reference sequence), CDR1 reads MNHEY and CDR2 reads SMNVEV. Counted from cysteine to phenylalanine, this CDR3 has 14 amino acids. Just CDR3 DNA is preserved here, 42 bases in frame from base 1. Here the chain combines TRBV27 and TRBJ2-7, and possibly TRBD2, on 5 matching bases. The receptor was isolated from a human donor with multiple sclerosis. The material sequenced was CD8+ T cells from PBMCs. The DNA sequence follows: TGTGCCAGCAGTCTCGGCAGCGACTACTACGAGCAGTACTTC. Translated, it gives CASSLGSDYYEQYF.